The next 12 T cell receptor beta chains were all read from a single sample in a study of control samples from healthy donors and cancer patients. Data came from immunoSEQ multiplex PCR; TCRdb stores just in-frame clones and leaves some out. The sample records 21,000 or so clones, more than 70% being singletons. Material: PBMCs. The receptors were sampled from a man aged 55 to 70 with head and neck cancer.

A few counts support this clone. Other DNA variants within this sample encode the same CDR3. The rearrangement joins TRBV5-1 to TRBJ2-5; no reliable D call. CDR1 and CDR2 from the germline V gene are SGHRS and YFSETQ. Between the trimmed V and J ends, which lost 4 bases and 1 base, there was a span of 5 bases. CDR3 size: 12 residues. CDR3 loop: CASSQIQETQYF. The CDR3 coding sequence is TGCGCCAGCAGCCAAATCCAAGAGACCCAGTACTTC.

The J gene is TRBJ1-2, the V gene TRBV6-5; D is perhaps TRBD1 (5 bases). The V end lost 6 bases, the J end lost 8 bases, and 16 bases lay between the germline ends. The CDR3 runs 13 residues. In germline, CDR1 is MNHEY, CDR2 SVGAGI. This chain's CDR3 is CASRRTGTGGYTF. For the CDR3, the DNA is TGTGCCAGCAGGCGTACCGGGACCGGGGGCTACACCTTC.

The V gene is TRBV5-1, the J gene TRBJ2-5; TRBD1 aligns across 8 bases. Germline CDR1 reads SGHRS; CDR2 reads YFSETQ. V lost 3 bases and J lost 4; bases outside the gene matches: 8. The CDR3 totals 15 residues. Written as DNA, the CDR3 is TGCGCCAGCAGCTCGGGACAGGATATCCGAGAGACCCAGTACTTC. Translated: CASSSGQDIRETQYF.

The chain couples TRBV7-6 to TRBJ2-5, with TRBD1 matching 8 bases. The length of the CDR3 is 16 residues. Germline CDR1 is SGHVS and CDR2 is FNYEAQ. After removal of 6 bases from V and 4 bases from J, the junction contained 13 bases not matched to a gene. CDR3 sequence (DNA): TGTGCCAGCAGAGTAAAGACAGGGGCAGGGGGAGAGACCCAGTACTTC. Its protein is CASRVKTGAGGETQYF.

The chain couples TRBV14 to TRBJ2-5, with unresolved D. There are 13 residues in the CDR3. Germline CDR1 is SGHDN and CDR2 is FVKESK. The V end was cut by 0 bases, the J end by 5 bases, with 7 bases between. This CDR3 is CASSQEALETQYF. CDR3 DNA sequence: TGTGCCAGCAGCCAAGAAGCCCTGGAGACCCAGTACTTC.

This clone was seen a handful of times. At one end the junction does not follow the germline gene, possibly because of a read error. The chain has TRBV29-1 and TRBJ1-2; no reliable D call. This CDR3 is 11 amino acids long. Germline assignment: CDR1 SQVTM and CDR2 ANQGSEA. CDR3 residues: CSVEAGSHYAF. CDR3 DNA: TGCAGCGTTGAAGCCGGCTCCCATTACGCCTTC.

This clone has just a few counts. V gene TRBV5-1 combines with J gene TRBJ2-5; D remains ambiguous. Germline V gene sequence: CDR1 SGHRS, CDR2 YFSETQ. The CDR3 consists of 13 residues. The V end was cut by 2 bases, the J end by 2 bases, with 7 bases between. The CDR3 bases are TGCGCCAGCAGCTTAGTGCCACAAGAGACCCAGTACTTC. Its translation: CASSLVPQETQYF.

The CDR3 region is CATSRGRATSGKRDTQYF. CDR3 nucleotides: TGTGCCACCAGCAGGGGGAGGGCTACTAGCGGGAAGAGAGATACGCAGTATTTT. The chain has TRBV15 and TRBJ2-3, with TRBD2 matching over 10 bases. Germline values: CDR1 LNHNV, CDR2 YYDKDF (reference sequence). Trimming removed 3 bases from V and 5 bases from J; junction bases left unmatched: 14. CDR3 length: 18 amino acids.

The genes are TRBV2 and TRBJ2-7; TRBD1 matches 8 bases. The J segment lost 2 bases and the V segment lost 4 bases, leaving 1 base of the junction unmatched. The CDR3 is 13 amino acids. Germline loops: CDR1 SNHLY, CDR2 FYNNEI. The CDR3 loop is CASSVQGAYEQYV. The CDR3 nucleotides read TGTGCCAGCAGTGTACAGGGGGCCTACGAGCAGTACGTC.

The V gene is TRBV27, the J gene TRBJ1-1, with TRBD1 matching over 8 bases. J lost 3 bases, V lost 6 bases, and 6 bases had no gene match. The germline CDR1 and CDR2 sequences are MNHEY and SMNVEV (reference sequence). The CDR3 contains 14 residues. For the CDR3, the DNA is TGTGCCAGCAGCCTGACAGGGGCCGACACTGAAGCTTTCTTT. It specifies CASSLTGADTEAFF.

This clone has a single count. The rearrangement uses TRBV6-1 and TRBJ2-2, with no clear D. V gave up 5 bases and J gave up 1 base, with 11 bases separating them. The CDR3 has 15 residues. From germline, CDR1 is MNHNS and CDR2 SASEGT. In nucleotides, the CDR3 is TGTGCCAGCAGTCGCCATGATGTGAACACCGGGGAGCTGTTTTTT. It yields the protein CASSRHDVNTGELFF.

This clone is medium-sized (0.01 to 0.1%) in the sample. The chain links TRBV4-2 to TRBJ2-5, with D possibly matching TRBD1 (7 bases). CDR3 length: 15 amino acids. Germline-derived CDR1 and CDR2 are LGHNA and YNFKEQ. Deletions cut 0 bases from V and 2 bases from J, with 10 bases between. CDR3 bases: TGTGCCAGCAGCCAAGAGGAGGGACAGCAAGAGACCCAGTACTTC. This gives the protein CASSQEEGQQETQYF.